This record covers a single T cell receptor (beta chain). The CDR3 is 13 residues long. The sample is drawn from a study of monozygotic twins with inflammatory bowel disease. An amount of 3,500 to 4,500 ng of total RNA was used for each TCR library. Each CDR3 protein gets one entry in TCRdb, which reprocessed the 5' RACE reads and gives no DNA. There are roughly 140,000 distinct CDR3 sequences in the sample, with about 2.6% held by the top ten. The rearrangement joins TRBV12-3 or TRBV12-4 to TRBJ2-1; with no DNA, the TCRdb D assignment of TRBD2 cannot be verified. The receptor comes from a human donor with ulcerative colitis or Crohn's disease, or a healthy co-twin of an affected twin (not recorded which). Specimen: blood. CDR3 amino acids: CASKSRGGNEQFF.